The 15 T cell receptor beta chains listed next were all sequenced from one sample in a study of blood T cells in healthy people across ages. A second PCR of 7 to 11 cycles used a sample-barcoded 5' primer and a J-beta primer mix. From the 5' RACE reads, TCRdb called clonotypes with MiXCR, one entry per CDR3 protein. The repertoire holds around 400,000 distinct CDR3 sequences, with approximately 47% as singletons. Material: blood. The origin of the receptors is a man in his fifties or sixties in good health.

This clonotype was counted between two and nine times. This sequence joins TRBV7-6 and TRBJ2-5, with 7 bases matching TRBD2. Per germline, CDR1 SGHVS and CDR2 FNYEAQ. The junction had 11 bases not matched to a gene; V was cut back by 0 bases and J by 1 base. The CDR3 is made up of 18 amino acids. The CDR3, as DNA: TGTGCCAGCAGCTTAGCTCCCCCGACTAGCCGGGGCCAAGAGACCCAGTACTTC. This codes for CASSLAPPTSRGQETQYF.

This clonotype was counted only a few times. The J gene is TRBJ1-2, the V gene TRBV4-1, with a tentative D call TRBD1 (5 bases). Germline V lookup: CDR1 MGHRA, CDR2 YSYEKL. V was pared by 4 bases and J by 3 bases, with 12 bases between. The CDR3 spans 14 residues. The CDR3 loop reads CASSPSGTDYGYTF. The CDR3 DNA sequence: TGCGCCAGCAGCCCCTCCGGGACGGACTATGGCTACACCTTC.

The chain is built from TRBV9 and TRBJ2-3; 7 bases agree with TRBD2. J gave up 0 bases and V 4 bases, and 5 bases lay outside the gene matches. The length of the CDR3 is 15 residues. Germline V gene data show CDR1 as SGDLS and CDR2 as YYNGEE. The CDR3 nucleotides read TGTGCCAGCAGCTATAGCGGGTATAGCACAGATACGCAGTATTTT. Translation gives CASSYSGYSTDTQYF.

V is TRBV20-1 and J is TRBJ2-5; 11 positions match TRBD2. This CDR3 is built from 19 residues. CDR1 is DFQATT and CDR2 is SNEGSKA in the germline V gene (reference sequence). Trimming cost V 0 bases and J 11 bases; bases outside gene matches: 23. The CDR3 sequence is CSARDQGTSGRGMINEQYF. CDR3 nucleotides: TGCAGTGCTAGAGATCAAGGGACTAGCGGACGGGGGATGATCAATGAGCAGTACTTC.

This sequence joins TRBV5-4 and TRBJ2-1, with 10 bases aligning to TRBD2. J gave up 6 bases and V 4 bases, and 10 bases lay outside the gene matches. CDR1 and CDR2 (germline): SGHNT, YYREEE (reference sequence). This CDR3 spans 16 amino acids. CDR3 in DNA: TGTGCCAGCAGCAATTCAGCGGGAGGGCCCGGCAATGAGCAGTTCTTC. Its protein is CASSNSAGGPGNEQFF. The full variable domain, completed using reference TRBV5-4 and TRBJ2-1, is ETGVTQSPTHLIKTRGQQVTLRCSSQSGHNTVSWYQQALGQGPQFIFQYYREEENGRGNFPPRFSGLQFPNYSSELNVNALELDDSALYLCASSNSAGGPGNEQFFGPGTRLTVL.

The chain carries TRBV7-9 and TRBJ1-5, with TRBD1 identical over 8 bases. The CDR3 runs to 15 residues. V gave up 1 base and J gave up 6 bases; unmatched junction bases: 5. CDR1 is SEHNR and CDR2 is FQNEAQ in the germline V gene (reference sequence). Here the CDR3 reads CASSLGGQGIQPQHF. The CDR3 nucleotides are TGTGCCAGCAGCTTAGGAGGACAGGGAATTCAGCCCCAGCATTTT. Together with reference TRBV7-9 and TRBJ1-5, the CDR3 gives the full variable domain: DTGVSQNPRHKITKRGQNVTFRCDPISEHNRLYWYRQTLGQGPEFLTYFQNEAQLEKSRLLSDRFSAERPKGSFSTLEIQRTEQGDSAMYLCASSLGGQGIQPQHFGDGTRLSIL.

CDR3 bases: TGTGCCTGGCACTCTGGAAGCTCCTATAATTCACCCCTCCACTTT. Translated: CAWHSGSSYNSPLHF. This sequence joins TRBV30 and TRBJ1-6; D call uncertain. Trimming left V 5 bases short and J 0 bases short, with 11 bases between. Germline-derived CDR1 and CDR2 are GTSNPN and SVGIG (reference sequence). This CDR3 comprises 15 residues.

This chain uses TRBV20-1 with TRBJ2-1, with TRBD2 matching 9 bases. Per germline, CDR1 DFQATT and CDR2 SNEGSKA (reference sequence). With V trimmed by 3 bases and J by 2 bases, 5 bases remained unmatched. The length of the CDR3 is 15 residues. The CDR3 sequence is CSARGIAGAYNEQFF. The CDR3 DNA sequence: TGCAGTGCTAGGGGAATAGCGGGAGCCTACAATGAGCAGTTCTTC.

This clonotype was detected only a few times. V usage is TRBV3-1 and J usage is TRBJ1-2; D gene unclear. With 1 base removed from V and 8 bases from J, the gap between germline ends came to 8 bases. This CDR3 spans 12 amino acids. From germline, CDR1 is LGHDT and CDR2 YNNKEL (reference sequence). The CDR3 reads CASSQVSLGYTF. In nucleotides, the CDR3 is TGTGCCAGCAGCCAAGTGTCGTTAGGCTACACCTTC.

The chain couples TRBV6-5 to TRBJ2-3, with 8 positions matching TRBD1. Looked up from germline, CDR1 is MNHEY and CDR2 is SVGAGI. The CDR3 sequence is 15 residues long. Trimming at V came to 4 bases and at J to 0 bases, leaving 3 bases not matched to a gene. This CDR3 is CASSWRQGSTDTQYF. The CDR3 coding sequence is TGTGCCAGCAGTTGGCGACAGGGGAGCACAGATACGCAGTATTTT.

The V gene is TRBV5-1, the J gene TRBJ2-3, with 9 bases that match TRBD1. Germline lookup yields CDR1 SGHRS and CDR2 YFSETQ. J gave up 2 bases and V 1 base, and 5 bases lay outside the gene matches. CDR3 size: 16 residues. The CDR3 spells CASSLQGDRATDTQYF. CDR3 nucleotides: TGCGCCAGCAGCTTGCAGGGGGACAGGGCCACAGATACGCAGTATTTT. Full variable domain (remainder filled in from reference TRBV5-1 and TRBJ2-3): KAGVTQTPRYLIKTRGQQVTLSCSPISGHRSVSWYQQTPGQGLQFLFEYFSETQRNKGNFPGRFSGRQFSNSRSEMNVSTLELGDSALYLCASSLQGDRATDTQYFGPGTRLTVL.

Turning to this clonotype: Just one base apart from a much larger clone, this may be a read error. The chain carries TRBV7-2 and TRBJ2-5, with D maybe TRBD2 (5 bases). The CDR3 spans 15 residues. Trimming took off 5 bases at V and 11 bases at J, with 24 bases between the two ends. CDR1 SGHTA and CDR2 FQGNSA come from the germline V gene. CDR3 protein: CASSLKLGERNEQYF. CDR3 DNA: TGTGCCAGCAGCCTAAAGCTTGGGGAGCGGAATGAGCAGTACTTC.

Many counts were recorded for this clonotype. The chain couples TRBV5-6 to TRBJ2-1; D may correspond to TRBD1 or TRBD2 (5 bases each). The CDR3 has 16 residues. V was clipped by 0 bases and J by 2 bases, with 12 bases between them. Germline V gene lookup returns CDR1 SGHDT and CDR2 YYEEEE. CDR3: CASSLDLGRTYNEQFF. CDR3 DNA sequence: TGTGCCAGCAGCTTGGATTTGGGACGCACCTACAATGAGCAGTTCTTC.

This clonotype has a single count. This rearrangement joins TRBV27 to TRBJ2-1; TRBD2 matches 16 bases. CDR1 MNHEY and CDR2 SMNVEV come from the germline V gene (reference sequence). The J segment lost 5 bases and the V segment lost 0 bases, leaving 4 bases of the junction unmatched. The CDR3 contains 18 residues. The CDR3 sequence: CASSLSGTSGRAHNEQFF. The CDR3, as DNA: TGTGCCAGCAGTTTATCTGGGACTAGCGGGAGGGCCCACAATGAGCAGTTCTTC.

The table lists this clonotype with a few counts. The rearrangement links TRBV7-8 to TRBJ2-6, with D perhaps assigned TRBD1 or TRBD2 (7 bases each). The germline gives CDR1 SGHVS, CDR2 FQNEAQ. Trimming took off 5 bases at V and 3 bases at J, with 14 bases between the two ends. The CDR3 length is 16 residues. CDR3 sequence reads: CASSPGGANGANVLTF. Here the CDR3 DNA reads TGTGCCAGCAGCCCAGGGGGGGCAAATGGGGCCAACGTCCTGACTTTC.